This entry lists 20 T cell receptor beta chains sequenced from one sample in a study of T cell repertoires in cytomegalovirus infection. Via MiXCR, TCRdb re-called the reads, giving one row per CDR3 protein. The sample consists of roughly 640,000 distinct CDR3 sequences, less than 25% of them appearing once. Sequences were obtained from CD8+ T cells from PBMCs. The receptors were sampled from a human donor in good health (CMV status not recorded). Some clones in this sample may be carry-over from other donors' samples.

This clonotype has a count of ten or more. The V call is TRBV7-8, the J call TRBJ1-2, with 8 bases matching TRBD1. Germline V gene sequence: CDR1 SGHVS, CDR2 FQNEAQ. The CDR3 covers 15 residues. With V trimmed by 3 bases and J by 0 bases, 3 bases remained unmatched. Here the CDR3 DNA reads TGTGCCAGCAGCTTCGGACAGGGAGCTAACTATGGCTACACCTTC. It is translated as CASSFGQGANYGYTF.

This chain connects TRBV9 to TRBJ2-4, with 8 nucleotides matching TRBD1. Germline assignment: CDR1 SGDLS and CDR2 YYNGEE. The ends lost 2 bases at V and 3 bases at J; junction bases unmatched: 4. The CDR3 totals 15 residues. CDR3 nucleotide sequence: TGTGCCAGCAGCGTTGGACAGGGAGGCAAAAACATTCAGTACTTC. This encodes CASSVGQGGKNIQYF.

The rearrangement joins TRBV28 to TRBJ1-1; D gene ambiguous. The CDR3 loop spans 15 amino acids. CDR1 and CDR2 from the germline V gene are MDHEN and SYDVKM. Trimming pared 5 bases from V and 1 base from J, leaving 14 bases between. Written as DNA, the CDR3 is TGTGCCAGCAGTCATCGACCCGAGGAGAACACTGAAGCTTTCTTT. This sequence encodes CASSHRPEENTEAFF.

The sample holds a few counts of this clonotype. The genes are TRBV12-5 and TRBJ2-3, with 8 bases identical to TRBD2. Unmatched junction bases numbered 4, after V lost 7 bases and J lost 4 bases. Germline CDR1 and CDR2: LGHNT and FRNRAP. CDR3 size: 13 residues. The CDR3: CASARGGADTQYF. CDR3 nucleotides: TGTGCTAGTGCCCGGGGGGGGGCAGATACGCAGTATTTT. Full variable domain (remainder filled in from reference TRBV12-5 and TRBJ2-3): DARVTQTPRHKVTEMGQEVTMRCQPILGHNTVFWYRQTMMQGLELLAYFRNRAPLDDSGMPKDRFSAEMPDATLATLKIQPSEPRDSAVYFCASARGGADTQYFGPGTRLTVL.

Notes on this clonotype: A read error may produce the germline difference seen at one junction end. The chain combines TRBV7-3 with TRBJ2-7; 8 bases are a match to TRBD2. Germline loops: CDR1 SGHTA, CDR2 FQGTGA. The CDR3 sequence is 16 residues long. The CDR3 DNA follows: TGTGCCAGCAGCCCCCCGGGGAGCGGGGGCTCCTGCGAGCAGTACTTC. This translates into CASSPPGSGGSCEQYF.

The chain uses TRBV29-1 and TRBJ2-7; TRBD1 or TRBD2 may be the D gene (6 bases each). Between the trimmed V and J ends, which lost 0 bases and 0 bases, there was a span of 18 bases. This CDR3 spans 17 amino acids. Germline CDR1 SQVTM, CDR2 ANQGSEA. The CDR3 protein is CSVEDRGTTVHSYEQYF. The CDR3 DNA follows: TGCAGCGTTGAAGATCGGGGGACAACTGTACACTCCTACGAGCAGTACTTC.

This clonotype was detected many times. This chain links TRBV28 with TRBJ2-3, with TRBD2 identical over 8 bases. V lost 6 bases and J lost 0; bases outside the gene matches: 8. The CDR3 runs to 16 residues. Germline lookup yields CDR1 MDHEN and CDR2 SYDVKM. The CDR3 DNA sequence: TGTGCCAGCAGCCGTAGCGGGGCCTTTAGCACAGATACGCAGTATTTT. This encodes CASSRSGAFSTDTQYF.

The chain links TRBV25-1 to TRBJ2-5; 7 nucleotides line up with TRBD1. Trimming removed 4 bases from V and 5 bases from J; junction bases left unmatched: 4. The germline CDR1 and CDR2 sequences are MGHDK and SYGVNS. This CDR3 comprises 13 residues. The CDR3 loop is CASSGTGLETQYF. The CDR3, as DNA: TGTGCCAGCAGTGGGACAGGTCTGGAGACCCAGTACTTC.

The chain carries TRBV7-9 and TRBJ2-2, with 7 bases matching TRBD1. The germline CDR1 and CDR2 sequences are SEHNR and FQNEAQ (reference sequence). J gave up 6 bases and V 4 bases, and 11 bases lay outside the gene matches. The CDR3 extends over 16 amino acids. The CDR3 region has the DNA TGTGCCAGCAGCTCCCTAGAGGACAGGAAGGCCGGGGAGCTGTTTTTT. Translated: CASSSLEDRKAGELFF. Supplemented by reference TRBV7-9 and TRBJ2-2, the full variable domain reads DTGVSQNPRHKITKRGQNVTFRCDPISEHNRLYWYRQTLGQGPEFLTYFQNEAQLEKSRLLSDRFSAERPKGSFSTLEIQRTEQGDSAMYLCASSSLEDRKAGELFFGEGSRLTVL.

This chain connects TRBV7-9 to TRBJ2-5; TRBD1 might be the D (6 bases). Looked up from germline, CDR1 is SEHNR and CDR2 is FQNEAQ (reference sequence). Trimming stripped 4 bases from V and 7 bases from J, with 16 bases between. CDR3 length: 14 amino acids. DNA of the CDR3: TGTGCCAGCAGCTCCCCCCGGGACATGTGGACCCAGTACTTC. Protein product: CASSSPRDMWTQYF.

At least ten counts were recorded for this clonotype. The CDR3 coding sequence is TGTGCCAGCAGCTTTCGGGCATCCAACAATGAGCAGTTCTTC. Protein: CASSFRASNNEQFF. V usage is TRBV11-2 and J usage is TRBJ2-1; D remains ambiguous. The V gene's germline CDR1 is SGHAT and CDR2 FQNNGV. Trimming took off 3 bases at V and 5 bases at J, with 11 bases between the two ends. This CDR3 has 14 residues.

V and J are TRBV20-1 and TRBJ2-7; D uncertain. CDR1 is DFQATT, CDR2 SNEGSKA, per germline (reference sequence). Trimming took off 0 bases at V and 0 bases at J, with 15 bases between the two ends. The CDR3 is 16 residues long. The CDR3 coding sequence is TGCAGTGCTAGAGAGACTTCGCGTACGACCTCCTACGAGCAGTACTTC. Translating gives CSARETSRTTSYEQYF.

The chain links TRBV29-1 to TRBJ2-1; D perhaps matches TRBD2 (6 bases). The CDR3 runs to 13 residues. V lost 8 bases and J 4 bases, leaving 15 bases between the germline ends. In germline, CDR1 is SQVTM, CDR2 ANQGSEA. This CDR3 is CSQLGGQYNEQFF. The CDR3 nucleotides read TGCAGCCAACTGGGGGGTCAGTACAATGAGCAGTTCTTC.

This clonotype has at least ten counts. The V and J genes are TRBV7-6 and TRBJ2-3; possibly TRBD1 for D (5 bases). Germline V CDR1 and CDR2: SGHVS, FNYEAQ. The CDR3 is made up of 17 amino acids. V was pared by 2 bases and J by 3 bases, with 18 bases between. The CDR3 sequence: CASSLTWASRATDTQYF. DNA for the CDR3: TGTGCCAGCAGCTTAACCTGGGCCTCCAGGGCAACAGATACGCAGTATTTT.

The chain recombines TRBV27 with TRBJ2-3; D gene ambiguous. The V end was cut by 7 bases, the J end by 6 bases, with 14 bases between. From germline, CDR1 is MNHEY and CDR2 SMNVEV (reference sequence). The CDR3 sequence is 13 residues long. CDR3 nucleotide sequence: TGTGCCAGCACCCCCACGATGGAGGATACGCAGTATTTT. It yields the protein CASTPTMEDTQYF.

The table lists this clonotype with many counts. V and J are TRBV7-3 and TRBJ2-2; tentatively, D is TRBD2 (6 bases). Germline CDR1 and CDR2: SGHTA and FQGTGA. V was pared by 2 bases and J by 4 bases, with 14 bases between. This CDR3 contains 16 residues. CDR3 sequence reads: CASSLLAAAGTGELFF. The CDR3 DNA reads TGTGCCAGCAGCTTATTAGCGGCAGCGGGCACCGGGGAGCTGTTTTTT.

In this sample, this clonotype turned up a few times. The CDR3 sequence is CSVEEGLSSYNEQFF. The CDR3 DNA sequence: TGCAGCGTTGAAGAGGGACTTAGCTCCTACAATGAGCAGTTCTTC. The rearrangement joins TRBV29-1 to TRBJ2-1, with D maybe TRBD2 (6 bases). Trimming cost V 0 bases and J 0 bases, with 9 bases left between them. This CDR3 has 15 residues. Germline V lookup: CDR1 SQVTM, CDR2 ANQGSEA.

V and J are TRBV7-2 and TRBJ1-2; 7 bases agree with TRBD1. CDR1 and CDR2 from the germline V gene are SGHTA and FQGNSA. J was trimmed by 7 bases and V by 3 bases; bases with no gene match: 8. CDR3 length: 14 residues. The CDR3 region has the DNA TGTGCCAGCAGCTTTTACGACAGGGCTTTTGGCTACACCTTC. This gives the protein CASSFYDRAFGYTF.

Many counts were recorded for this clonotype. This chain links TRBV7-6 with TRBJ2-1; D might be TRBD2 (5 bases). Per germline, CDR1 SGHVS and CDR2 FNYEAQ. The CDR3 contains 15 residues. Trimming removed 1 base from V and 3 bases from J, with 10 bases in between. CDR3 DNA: TGTGCCAGCAGCTTAGTAATCGGGGTCTACAATGAGCAGTTCTTC. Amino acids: CASSLVIGVYNEQFF.

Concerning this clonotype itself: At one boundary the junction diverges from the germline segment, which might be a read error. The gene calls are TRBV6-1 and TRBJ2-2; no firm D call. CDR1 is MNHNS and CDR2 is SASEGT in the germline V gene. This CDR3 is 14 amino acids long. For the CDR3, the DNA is TGTGCCAGCAGTCTAAGCCCGAACTCCGGGGAGCTGTTTTTT. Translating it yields CASSLSPNSGELFF.